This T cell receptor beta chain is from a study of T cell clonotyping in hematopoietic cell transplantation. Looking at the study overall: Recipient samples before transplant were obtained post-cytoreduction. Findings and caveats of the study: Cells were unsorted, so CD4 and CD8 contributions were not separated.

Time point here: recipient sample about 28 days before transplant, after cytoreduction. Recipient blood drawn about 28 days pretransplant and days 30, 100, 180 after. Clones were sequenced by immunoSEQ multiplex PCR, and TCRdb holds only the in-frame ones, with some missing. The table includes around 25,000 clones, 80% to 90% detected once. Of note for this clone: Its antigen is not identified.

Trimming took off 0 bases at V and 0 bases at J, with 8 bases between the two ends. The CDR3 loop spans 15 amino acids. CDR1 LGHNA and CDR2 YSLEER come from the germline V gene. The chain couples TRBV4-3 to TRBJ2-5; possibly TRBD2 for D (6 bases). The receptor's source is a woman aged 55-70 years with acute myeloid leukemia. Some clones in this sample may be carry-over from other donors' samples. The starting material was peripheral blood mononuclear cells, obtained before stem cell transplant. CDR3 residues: CASSQDRGYQETQYF. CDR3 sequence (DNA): TGCGCCAGCAGCCAAGATCGGGGGTACCAAGAGACCCAGTACTTC.